This T cell receptor (beta chain) derives from a study of T cell responses to AZD1222 COVID-19 vaccine. CDR3 length equals 13 residues. Germline V gene sequence: CDR1 SGHNT, CDR2 YENEEA. V shed 2 bases and J shed 7 bases, with 11 bases lying between them. Clones were sequenced by immunoSEQ multiplex PCR, and TCRdb holds only the in-frame ones, with some missing. The table includes under 150,000 clones, around nine tenths detected once. The receptor's source is an adult who received the AZD1222 COVID-19 vaccine. The sequences come from peripheral blood, collected 28 days after the second AZD1222 dose. The chain joins TRBV11-3 to TRBJ1-2; D might be TRBD1 (5 bases). For the CDR3, the DNA is TGTGCCAGCAGCTTATCGCAGGGCGGTGGCTACACCTTC. Translated: CASSLSQGGGYTF.